Shown below are 22 T cell receptor beta chains from a single sample sequenced in a study of T cells in Graves' hyperthyroidism and ophthalmopathy. RNA transcripts yielded amplified TCR beta CDR3 regions. First-round RT-PCR with HTBI primers amplified the TCR CDR3 region. TCRdb used MiXCR to reprocess the multiplex PCR reads, holding one entry per CDR3 protein. The sample has 400,000 to 500,000 distinct CDR3 sequences; around 14% are singletons. The sequencing input was blood. These receptors originate from a woman between 18 and 29 years old with Graves' hyperthyroidism.

This clonotype was counted at least ten times. The genes are TRBV2 and TRBJ2-3; 8 nucleotides match TRBD2. The CDR3 is 15 amino acids. CDR1 is SNHLY and CDR2 is FYNNEI in the germline V gene. The trim removed 6 bases at V and 2 bases at J, leaving 7 bases unmatched. The CDR3 sequence: CASSKVSGTTDTQYF. DNA for the CDR3: TGTGCCAGCAGCAAAGTTAGCGGGACCACAGATACGCAGTATTTT.

The chain links TRBV5-1 to TRBJ2-7; 10 bases line up with TRBD2. CDR3 size: 14 residues. Germline CDR1 and CDR2: SGHRS and YFSETQ. Trimming removed 4 bases from V and 4 bases from J; junction bases left unmatched: 5. The CDR3 protein is CASSISSGSYEQYF. The CDR3 bases are TGCGCCAGCAGCATTTCTAGCGGGAGTTACGAGCAGTACTTC.

On this clonotype itself: This may be a read error, as it is one base from a much larger clone. The J gene is TRBJ2-7, the V gene TRBV4-1, with 8 nucleotides matching TRBD2. The length of the CDR3 is 15 residues. CDR1 is MGHRA and CDR2 is YSYEKL in the germline V gene. With 1 base clipped from V and 2 bases from J, the junction kept 4 bases outside the gene matches. CDR3 nucleotides: TGCGCCAGCAGCCAAGTGAACGGGAGGGCCTACGAGCAGTACTTC. Translation: CASSQVNGRAYEQYF.

The chain has TRBV20-1 and TRBJ1-2; D possibly corresponds to TRBD1 (5 bases). Trimming took off 6 bases at V and 4 bases at J, with 15 bases between the two ends. The CDR3 is 13 amino acids. Germline V gene sequence: CDR1 DFQATT, CDR2 SNEGSKA (reference sequence). CDR3 nucleotides: TGCAGTGCCGCCCCCCAGGGTAGCTATGGCTACACCTTC. Its protein product is CSAAPQGSYGYTF.

The chain links TRBV19 to TRBJ1-1; no clear D gene. This CDR3 comprises 13 residues. Trimming removed 3 bases at V and 3 bases at J, with 8 bases between. The germline V gene has CDR1 LNHDA and CDR2 SQIVND (reference sequence). Here the CDR3 reads CASSMREDTEAFF. DNA of the CDR3: TGTGCCAGTAGTATGAGGGAGGACACTGAAGCTTTCTTT.

The rearrangement joins TRBV4-1 to TRBJ1-5; the match to TRBD1 covers 11 bases. The CDR3 consists of 19 residues. The V and J ends lost 4 bases and 0 bases, in that order; junction bases with no gene match: 11. Germline CDR1 is MGHRA and CDR2 is YSYEKL. The CDR3 sequence is CASSRILGQGAYSNQPQHF. The CDR3 region has the DNA TGCGCCAGCAGCCGAATACTTGGACAGGGGGCGTATAGCAATCAGCCCCAGCATTTT.

This clonotype showed up many times. The rearrangement links TRBV11-2 to TRBJ2-1, with 9 positions matching TRBD2. The V and J ends lost 10 bases and 4 bases, in that order; junction bases with no gene match: 8. Germline-derived CDR1 and CDR2 are SGHAT and FQNNGV. The CDR3 is 14 residues long. The CDR3: CATSLAGLYNEQFF. The CDR3 DNA is TGTGCCACCTCTCTAGCGGGGTTATACAATGAGCAGTTCTTC.

The chain joins TRBV5-1 to TRBJ1-2; no definite D call. The CDR3 totals 13 residues. The V gene's germline CDR1 is SGHRS and CDR2 YFSETQ. Trimming left V 1 base short and J 4 bases short, with 8 bases between. The CDR3 DNA reads as TGCGCCAGCAGCTTGAACAGATTCTATGGCTACACCTTC. The encoded protein is CASSLNRFYGYTF.

The chain is built from TRBV7-2 and TRBJ2-7, with D perhaps TRBD1 (6 bases). CDR3 length: 15 residues. Per the germline V gene, CDR1 is SGHTA and CDR2 is FQGNSA. V lost 8 bases and J lost 2, with 19 bases in between. CDR3 bases: TGTGCCAGCCGGTACGAGGGCTGGGGGCCCTACGAGCAGTACTTC. As protein: CASRYEGWGPYEQYF.

Here the CDR3 reads CASSQGPRIYNSPLHF. CDR3 nucleotide sequence: TGTGCCAGCAGCCAAGGGCCCAGGATCTATAATTCACCCCTCCACTTT. V is TRBV3-1 and J is TRBJ1-6, with no clear D. The V and J ends lost 1 base and 3 bases respectively, with 10 bases between them. The CDR3 is made up of 16 amino acids. Per germline, CDR1 LGHDT and CDR2 YNNKEL (reference sequence).

As to this clonotype: Because it lacks the conserved phenylalanine or tryptophan at the end, this CDR3 is likely a read error. The chain links TRBV11-3 to TRBJ1-6; 8 bases align to TRBD1. V lost 3 bases and J lost 7; bases outside the gene matches: 2. The CDR3 runs to 14 residues. Per germline, CDR1 SGHNT and CDR2 YENEEA. DNA for the CDR3: TGTGCCAGCAGCTTTACAGGGGGGAATTCACCCCTCCACCTT. Protein: CASSFTGGNSPLHL.

This clonotype was counted ten times or more. The chain combines TRBV3-1 with TRBJ2-1; 13 bases are a match to TRBD2. Looked up from germline, CDR1 is LGHDT and CDR2 is YNNKEL (reference sequence). V dropped 0 bases and J dropped 4; count of bases not matched to a gene: 3. CDR3 length equals 17 residues. The CDR3 DNA reads TGTGCCAGCAGCCAAGATTTGGGACTAGCGGGGTACAATGAGCAGTTCTTC. It is translated as CASSQDLGLAGYNEQFF.

The sample holds many counts of this clonotype. The CDR3 region is CASSPGGYYGYTF. The DNA of the CDR3 is TGTGCCAGTAGCCCAGGCGGTTACTATGGCTACACCTTC. The chain combines TRBV19 with TRBJ1-2; D is unresolved. CDR1 is LNHDA, CDR2 SQIVND, per germline (reference sequence). The CDR3 is made up of 13 amino acids. The V end was cut by 6 bases, the J end by 3 bases, with 11 bases between.

Notes on this clonotype: A much bigger clone sits one base away, suggesting this may be a read error. This chain uses TRBV2 with TRBJ2-7; weak D call: TRBD2 (5 bases). The CDR3 length is 16 residues. CDR1 and CDR2 from the germline V gene are SNHLY and FYNNEI. Between the trimmed V and J ends, which lost 7 bases and 9 bases, there was a span of 28 bases. The CDR3 loop reads CASTPPAPSLVRLQYF. The CDR3 DNA sequence: TGTGCCAGCACCCCACCAGCGCCTAGCCTCGTACGATTGCAGTACTTC.

This clonotype appeared a few times. V and J are TRBV19 and TRBJ1-1; D uncertain. V lost 6 bases and J 6 bases, leaving 14 bases between the germline ends. Germline V gene data show CDR1 as LNHDA and CDR2 as SQIVND (reference sequence). The CDR3 covers 13 residues. CDR3 nucleotides: TGTGCCAGTAGCGGGTCGATGCGGGCTGAAGCTTTCTTT. Its protein is CASSGSMRAEAFF.

The chain links TRBV12-3 or TRBV12-4 to TRBJ2-1, with D possibly matching TRBD2 (6 bases). V was shortened by 3 bases and J by 10 bases, with 22 bases between the two germline ends. There are 16 residues in the CDR3. The DNA of the CDR3 is TGTGCCAGCAGTTTTTTTGGAGGGGCACCACCCGGCGAGCAGTTCTTC. This translates into CASSFFGGAPPGEQFF.

This clonotype was seen a handful of times. The V and J genes are TRBV10-1 and TRBJ2-7, with unresolved D. The CDR3 sequence is 14 residues long. The germline CDR1 and CDR2 sequences are WNHNN and SYGVQD (reference sequence). V was trimmed by 3 bases and J by 2 bases, leaving 11 bases between them. In nucleotides, the CDR3 is TGCGCCAGCAGTGAAGGGCTCACCCCCTACGAGCAGTACGTC. It specifies CASSEGLTPYEQYV.

This clonotype was observed many times. The V and J genes are TRBV11-2 and TRBJ2-7; 11 positions match TRBD2. The germline V gene encodes CDR1 SGHAT and CDR2 FQNNGV. This CDR3 spans 15 amino acids. Unmatched junction bases numbered 3, after V lost 1 base and J lost 4 bases. The CDR3 DNA is TGTGCCAGCAGCTTAGCCCTAGCGGGAGGATACGAGCAGTACGTC. As protein: CASSLALAGGYEQYV.

Only a few counts were recorded for this clonotype. The junction differs from germline at one of its ends, possibly a read error. The chain couples TRBV18 to TRBJ1-1; D not certain. The CDR3 is 14 amino acids. The germline CDR1 and CDR2 sequences are KGHSH and LQKENI. In nucleotides, the CDR3 is TGTGCCAGCTCACCAGGTAGGATGAACACTGAAGCTTCCTTT. This gives the protein CASSPGRMNTEASF.

This clonotype occurred many times. V and J are TRBV2 and TRBJ2-1; D is perhaps TRBD1 or TRBD2 (5 bases each). With 8 bases removed from V and 4 bases from J, the gap between germline ends came to 12 bases. CDR3 length: 13 amino acids. Germline CDR1 and CDR2: SNHLY and FYNNEI. The chain's CDR3 is CASFGAKYNEQFF. DNA of the CDR3: TGTGCCAGCTTCGGGGCCAAATACAATGAGCAGTTCTTC.

This clonotype was counted ten times or more. The rearrangement uses TRBV19 and TRBJ2-2; D may be TRBD2 (5 bases). Per germline, CDR1 LNHDA and CDR2 SQIVND (reference sequence). CDR3 length: 16 residues. V was cut by 6 bases and J by 4 bases, with 18 bases left in between. The CDR3 DNA follows: TGTGCCAGTAGGGGGTCGGGTGCTAGCAGCACCGGGGAGCTGTTTTTT. As protein: CASRGSGASSTGELFF.

This clonotype was observed a few times. The rearrangement links TRBV13 to TRBJ2-7; D is uncertain. Trimming shortened V by 0 bases and J by 4 bases, and 10 bases separated the two germline ends. From germline, CDR1 is PRHDT and CDR2 FYEKMQ (reference sequence). The CDR3 contains 14 residues. The CDR3 protein is CASSLGRRPYEQYV. The CDR3 DNA is TGTGCCAGCAGCTTAGGCCGACGGCCTTACGAGCAGTACGTC.